The clone carrying this TCR beta chain has at least ten counts. The target antigen is unknown. The data are from a study of T cell repertoires in cytomegalovirus infection. Turning to the study itself: Shared public TCR beta signatures pointed to both CMV infection and a matching HLA type. Study observations and caveats: There were HLA-C-restricted CMV-specific TCR beta clonotypes dominating the ex vivo response. Carriers of CMV plus the relevant HLA were identified by cumulative public TCR beta family frequency.

The CDR3 is made up of 14 amino acids. V dropped 5 bases and J dropped 15; count of bases not matched to a gene: 9. Germline lookup yields CDR1 SGHTA and CDR2 FQGNSA. Each CDR3 protein is one row after TCRdb ran MiXCR on the reads. The table includes about 180,000 distinct CDR3 sequences, around 15% detected once. The sequencing input was PBMCs. The sequence was collected from a human donor in good health (CMV status not recorded). Some clones in this sample may be carry-over from other donors' samples. V and J are TRBV7-2 and TRBJ2-1; 14 positions match TRBD2. The CDR3 loop is CASSQGTSGSILFF. Written as DNA, the CDR3 is TGTGCCAGCAGCCAGGGGACTAGCGGGAGTATCCTGTTCTTC. The complete variable domain, with remaining parts taken from reference TRBV7-2 and TRBJ2-1, reads GAGVSQSPSNKVTEKGKDVELRCDPISGHTALYWYRQSLGQGLEFLIYFQGNSAPDKSGLPSDRFSAERTGGSVSTLTIQRTQQEDSAVYLCASSQGTSGSILFFGPGTRLTVL.